This T cell receptor beta chain was obtained from a study of T cells after yellow fever vaccination. Regarding the study as a whole: Reappearance after the booster was seen for most primary-vaccination clones, at 96% CD4 and more than 80% CD8.

Conversion of TCR transcripts into cDNA relied on 5'RACE template switching, which added a universal primer site and UMIs. One entry per CDR3 protein results from TCRdb running MiXCR on the 5' RACE reads. The sample records a few hundred thousand distinct CDR3 sequences, approximately 19% being singletons. This CDR3 is 14 amino acids long. Per the germline V gene, CDR1 is SGHNT and CDR2 is YYREEE (reference sequence). V was shortened by 3 bases and J by 5 bases, with 14 bases between the two germline ends. The sample holds a few counts of this clonotype. Its antigen remains unidentified. The TCR originated in a man aged 18 to 30 who received the YFV17D yellow fever vaccine. V gene TRBV5-4 combines with J gene TRBJ2-5; the D call may be TRBD1 or TRBD2 (6 bases each). The input for sequencing was PBMCs, taken before the yellow fever booster vaccination. The chain's CDR3 is CASSSWGAGETQYF. Here the CDR3 DNA reads TGTGCCAGCAGCTCCTGGGGGGCAGGGGAGACCCAGTACTTC.